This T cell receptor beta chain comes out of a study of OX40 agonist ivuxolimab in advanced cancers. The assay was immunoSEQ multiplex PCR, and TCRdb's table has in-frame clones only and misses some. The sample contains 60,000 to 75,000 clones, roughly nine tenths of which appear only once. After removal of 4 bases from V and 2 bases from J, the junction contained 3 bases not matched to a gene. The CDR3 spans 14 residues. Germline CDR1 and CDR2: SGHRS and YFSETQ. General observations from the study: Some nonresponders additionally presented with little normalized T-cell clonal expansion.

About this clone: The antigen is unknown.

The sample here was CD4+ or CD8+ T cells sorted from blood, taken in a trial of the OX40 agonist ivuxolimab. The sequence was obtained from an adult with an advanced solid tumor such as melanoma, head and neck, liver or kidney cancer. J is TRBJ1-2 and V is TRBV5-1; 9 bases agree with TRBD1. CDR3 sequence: CASSAGTGNYGYTF. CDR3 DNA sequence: TGCGCCAGCAGCGCCGGGACAGGGAACTATGGCTACACCTTC.